These T cell receptor beta chains were read from a single sample in a study of blood T cell repertoires in COVID-19. Using immunoSEQ multiplex PCR, the repertoire was profiled, and TCRdb retains in-frame clones only, with some absent. This sample has around 250,000 clones, with about 89% found just once. Sequencing was carried out using PBMCs or T cells enriched from blood (not recorded which). These TCRs come from a young woman who had recovered from COVID-19. The CDR3 runs from the conserved cysteine through the conserved F or W. The D gene is left open where the match is weak. Clone size is stated in some rows and not others, as once, few, many or a class when expanded.

j_gene | abundance | v_gene | d_gene | CDR3nt | CDR3aa
TRBJ2-1 | few | TRBV2 | TRBD1 | TGTGCCAGCAGTAAATCGGGACAGCACAATGAGCAGTTCTTC | CASSKSGQHNEQFF
TRBJ2-7 | . | TRBV28 | . | TGTGCCAGCAGCCCCCCTGGGGAGTTCAACGAGCAGTACTTC | CASSPPGEFNEQYF
TRBJ1-1 | . | TRBV20-1 | . | TGCAGTGCTAGTGCAGAGGCTTACACTGAAGCTTTCTTT | CSASAEAYTEAFF
TRBJ2-1 | once | TRBV12-5 | . | TGTGCTAGTGGTGTGTGGACAGGGGGAACCCCGGGACTAGCCACCCCGGCTTCCTACAATGAGCAGTTCTTC | CASGVWTGGTPGLATPASYNEQFF
TRBJ2-1 | . | TRBV18 | . | TGTGCCAGCTCACCGAATCAGGTAAATGAGCAGTTCTTC | CASSPNQVNEQFF
TRBJ1-3 | . | TRBV28 | . | TGTGCCAGCAGCCCCAGAGGCACTGGAAACACCATATATTTT | CASSPRGTGNTIYF
TRBJ1-5 | . | TRBV2 | . | TGTGCCAGCAGATCCAGGGTTCTGGGGCCCCAGCATTTT | CASRSRVLGPQHF
TRBJ2-3 | . | TRBV7-2 | TRBD2 | TGTGCCAGCAGCTTATGGGGCAGCGGGGGCACAGATACGCAGTATTTT | CASSLWGSGGTDTQYF
TRBJ2-2 | . | TRBV3-1/TRBV3-2 | . | TGTGCCAGCAGGCCCTCTAGGACCGGGGAGCTGTTTTTT | CASRPSRTGELFF
TRBJ1-1 | . | TRBV30 | . | TGTGCCTGGAGTGCGATCTTACAGGGTGGGACGATGAACACTGAAGCTTTCTTT | CAWSAILQGGTMNTEAFF
TRBJ2-5 | . | TRBV18 | TRBD2 | TGTGCCAGCTCACCACGGACTAGCGGTTACCAAGAGACCCAGTACTTC | CASSPRTSGYQETQYF
TRBJ2-1 | . | TRBV7-3 | TRBD2 | TGTGCCAGCAGTAAGACTAGCGGTGACAATGAGCAGTTCTTC | CASSKTSGDNEQFF
TRBJ2-7 | . | TRBV5-1 | TRBD1 | TGCGCCAGCAGCCTCGGACCTGGACAGGGGGCCGAACTCCACGAGCAGTACTTC | CASSLGPGQGAELHEQYF
TRBJ2-3 | . | TRBV18 | TRBD2 | TGTGCCAGCTCCCGGGACTACACAGATACGCAGTATTTT | CASSRDYTDTQYF
TRBJ1-2 | . | TRBV14 | . | TGTGCCAGCAGCCAAGACGTACGGGCAGGGAGGAACTATGGCTACACCTTC | CASSQDVRAGRNYGYTF
TRBJ2-2 | . | TRBV5-5 | . | TGTGCCAGCAGCTTGGAAGCGTACACCGGGGAGCTGTTTTTT | CASSLEAYTGELFF
TRBJ2-1 | . | TRBV28 | . | TGTGCCAGCAGTTTAATTAGGAGCTCCTACAATGAGCAGTTCTTC | CASSLIRSSYNEQFF
TRBJ1-1 | . | TRBV5-8 | TRBD1 | TGTGCCAGCAGCTATACCGAAGGGACAGTTGAAGCTTTCTTT | CASSYTEGTVEAFF
TRBJ1-2 | . | TRBV3-1/TRBV3-2 | . | TGTGCCAGCAGCCAAGATTCCCGTCCCTATCTTTATGGCTACACCTTC | CASSQDSRPYLYGYTF
TRBJ1-2 | . | TRBV5-1 | TRBD1 | TGCGCCAGCAGCCCAGGACAGGCCTATGGCTACACCTTC | CASSPGQAYGYTF
TRBJ1-3 | . | TRBV2 | . | TGTGCCAGCAGCTATCAGGGTTCGGGCTTCTCTGGAAACACCATATATTTT | CASSYQGSGFSGNTIYF
TRBJ2-1 | . | TRBV28 | TRBD2 | TGTGCCAGCAAGCGAGGACTAGCGTCTTTCACTGAGCAGTTCTTC | CASKRGLASFTEQFF
TRBJ2-1 | . | TRBV7-6 | TRBD2 | TGTGCCAGCGGACGGACTAGCGGGAGTCGGGAGCAGTTCTTC | CASGRTSGSREQFF
TRBJ1-2 | . | TRBV2 | TRBD1 | TGTGCCAGCAGTGGAACCGGGACAGGGATGCTCTATGGCTACACCTTC | CASSGTGTGMLYGYTF
TRBJ1-5 | few | TRBV7-8 | TRBD1 | TGTGCCAGCAGCCCCAAGTCCGGGACAGACTTTAATCAGCCCCAGCATTTT | CASSPKSGTDFNQPQHF
TRBJ2-7 | . | TRBV3-1/TRBV3-2 | TRBD2 | TGTGCCAGCAGCCAAGTCAGGTTCCGGCGGGAGCCCTACGAGCAGTACTTC | CASSQVRFRREPYEQYF
TRBJ1-2 | . | TRBV27 | . | TGTGCCAGCAGTTTATCCGGGGGGCGAAACTATGGCTACACCTTC | CASSLSGGRNYGYTF
TRBJ1-5 | . | TRBV28 | . | TGTGCCATTGAGGGGGTAAATCAGCCCCAGCATTTT | CAIEGVNQPQHF
TRBJ2-1 | once | TRBV24-1 | TRBD2 | TGTGCCACCAGTGACCCCGGGACTAGCGGGAATAATGAGCAGTTCTTC | CATSDPGTSGNNEQFF